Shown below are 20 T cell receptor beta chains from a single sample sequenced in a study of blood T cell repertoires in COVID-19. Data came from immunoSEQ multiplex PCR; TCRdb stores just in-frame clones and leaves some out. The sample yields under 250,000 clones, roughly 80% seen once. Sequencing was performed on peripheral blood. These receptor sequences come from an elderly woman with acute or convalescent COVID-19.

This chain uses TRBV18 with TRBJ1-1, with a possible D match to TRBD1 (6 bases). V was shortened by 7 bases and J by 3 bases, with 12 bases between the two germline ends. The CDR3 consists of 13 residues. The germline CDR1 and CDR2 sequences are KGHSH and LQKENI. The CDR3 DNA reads TGTGCCAGCTTCCGGGGGGCGGACACTGAAGCTTTCTTT. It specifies CASFRGADTEAFF.

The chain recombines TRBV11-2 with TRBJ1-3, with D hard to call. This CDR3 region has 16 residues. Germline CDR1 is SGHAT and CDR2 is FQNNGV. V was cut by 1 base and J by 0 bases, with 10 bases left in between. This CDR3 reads CASSLVLRVSGNTIYF. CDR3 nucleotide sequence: TGTGCCAGCAGCTTAGTTTTGCGGGTCTCTGGAAACACCATATATTTT.

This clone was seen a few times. The CDR3 coding sequence is TGTGCCAGCAGTTACTCGATGACGGGACTAGCGGGAGGGCCAGGGAGTGAGACCCAGTACTTC. Translated, it gives CASSYSMTGLAGGPGSETQYF. The chain recombines TRBV6-2 or TRBV6-3 with TRBJ2-5, with 16 bases matching TRBD2. In germline, CDR1 is MNHEY, CDR2 SVGEGT. The J segment lost 5 bases and the V segment lost 0 bases, leaving 15 bases of the junction unmatched. The CDR3 has 21 amino acids.

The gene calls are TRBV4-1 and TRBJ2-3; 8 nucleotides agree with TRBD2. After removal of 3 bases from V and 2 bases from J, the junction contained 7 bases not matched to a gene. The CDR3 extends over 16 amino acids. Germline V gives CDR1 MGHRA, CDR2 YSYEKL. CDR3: CASSQSGRGFTDTQYF. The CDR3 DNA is TGCGCCAGCAGCCAGAGCGGGAGAGGCTTCACAGATACGCAGTATTTT.

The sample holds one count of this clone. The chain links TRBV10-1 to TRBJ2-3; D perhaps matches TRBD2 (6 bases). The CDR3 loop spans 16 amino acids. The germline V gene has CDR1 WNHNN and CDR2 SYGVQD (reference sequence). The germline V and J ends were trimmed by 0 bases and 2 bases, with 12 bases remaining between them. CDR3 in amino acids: CASSESAGLNTDTQYF. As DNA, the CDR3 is TGCGCCAGCAGTGAGTCGGCGGGACTCAACACAGATACGCAGTATTTT.

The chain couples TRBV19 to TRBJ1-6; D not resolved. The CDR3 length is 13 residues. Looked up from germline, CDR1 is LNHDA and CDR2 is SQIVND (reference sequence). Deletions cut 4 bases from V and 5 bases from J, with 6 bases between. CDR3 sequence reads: CASSTPDNSPLHF. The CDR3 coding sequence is TGTGCCAGTAGTACACCAGATAATTCACCCCTCCACTTT.

The CDR3 DNA reads as TGTGCCAGCAGTTCTACAGGGGGTAGCAATCAGCCCCAGCATTTT. It encodes CASSSTGGSNQPQHF. The chain joins TRBV6-2 or TRBV6-3 to TRBJ1-5; 8 nucleotides line up with TRBD1. V lost 4 bases, J lost 0 bases, and 2 bases stayed unmatched. Germline V gives CDR1 MNHEY, CDR2 SVGEGT. The CDR3 covers 15 residues.

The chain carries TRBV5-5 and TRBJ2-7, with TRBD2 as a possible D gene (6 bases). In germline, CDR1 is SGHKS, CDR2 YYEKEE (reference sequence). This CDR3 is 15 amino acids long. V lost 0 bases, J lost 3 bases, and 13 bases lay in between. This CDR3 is CASSLVTGVVYEQYF. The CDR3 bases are TGTGCCAGCAGCTTGGTAACGGGAGTTGTCTACGAGCAGTACTTC. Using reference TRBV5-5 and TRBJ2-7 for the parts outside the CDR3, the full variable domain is DAGVTQSPTHLIKTRGQQVTLRCSPISGHKSVSWYQQVLGQGPQFIFQYYEKEERGRGNFPDRFSARQFPNYSSELNVNALLLGDSALYLCASSLVTGVVYEQYFGPGTRLTVT.

CDR3 sequence reads: CASSLLASGTEAFF. As DNA, the CDR3 is TGCGCCAGCAGCTTGTTAGCTTCTGGCACTGAAGCTTTCTTT. The genes are TRBV5-1 and TRBJ1-1; no clear D. V lost 1 base and J lost 4, with 11 bases in between. The germline CDR1 and CDR2 sequences are SGHRS and YFSETQ. This CDR3 is 14 amino acids long.

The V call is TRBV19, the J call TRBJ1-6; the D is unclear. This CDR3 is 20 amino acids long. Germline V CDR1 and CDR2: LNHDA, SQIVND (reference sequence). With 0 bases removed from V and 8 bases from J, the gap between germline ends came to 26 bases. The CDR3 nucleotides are TGTGCCAGTAGTATAGATCTTTCCGATTGGGGTAAACTAGAGGATTCACCCCTCCACTTT. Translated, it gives CASSIDLSDWGKLEDSPLHF.

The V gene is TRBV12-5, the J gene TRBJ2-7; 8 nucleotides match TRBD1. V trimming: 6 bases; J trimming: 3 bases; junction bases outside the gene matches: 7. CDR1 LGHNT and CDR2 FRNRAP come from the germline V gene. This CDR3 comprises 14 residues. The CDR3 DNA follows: TGTGCTAGTGGACGGACAGGGTTGGGCTACGAGCAGTACTTC. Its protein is CASGRTGLGYEQYF. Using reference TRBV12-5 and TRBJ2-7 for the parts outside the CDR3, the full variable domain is DARVTQTPRHKVTEMGQEVTMRCQPILGHNTVFWYRQTMMQGLELLAYFRNRAPLDDSGMPKDRFSAEMPDATLATLKIQPSEPRDSAVYFCASGRTGLGYEQYFGPGTRLTVT.

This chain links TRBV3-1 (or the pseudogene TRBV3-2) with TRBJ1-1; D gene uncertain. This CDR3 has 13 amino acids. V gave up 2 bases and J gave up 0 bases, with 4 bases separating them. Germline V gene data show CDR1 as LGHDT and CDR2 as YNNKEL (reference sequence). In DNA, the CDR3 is TGTGCCAGCAGCCAACAGGTGAACACTGAAGCTTTCTTT. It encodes CASSQQVNTEAFF.

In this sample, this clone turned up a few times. In DNA, the CDR3 is TGTGCCAGTACCCCTAGGTTCGGGACAGGGAGGCCCCTCTCTGGAAACACCATATATTTT. Translating it yields CASTPRFGTGRPLSGNTIYF. The chain is built from TRBV19 and TRBJ1-3; 9 positions match TRBD1. The ends lost 7 bases at V and 0 bases at J; junction bases unmatched: 19. CDR1 LNHDA and CDR2 SQIVND come from the germline V gene (reference sequence). There are 20 residues in the CDR3.

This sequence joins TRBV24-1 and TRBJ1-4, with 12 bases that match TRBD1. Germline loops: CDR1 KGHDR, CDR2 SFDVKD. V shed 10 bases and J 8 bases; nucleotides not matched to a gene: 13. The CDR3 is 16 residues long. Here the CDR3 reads CATSLLGDRGQEKLFF. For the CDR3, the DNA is TGTGCCACGAGTCTGTTGGGGGACAGGGGGCAAGAAAAACTGTTTTTT.

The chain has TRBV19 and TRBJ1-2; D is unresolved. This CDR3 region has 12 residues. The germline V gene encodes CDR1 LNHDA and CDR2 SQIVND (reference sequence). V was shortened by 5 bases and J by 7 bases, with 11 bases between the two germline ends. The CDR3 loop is CASSFDMAGYTF. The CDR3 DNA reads TGTGCCAGTAGTTTCGACATGGCTGGCTACACCTTC.

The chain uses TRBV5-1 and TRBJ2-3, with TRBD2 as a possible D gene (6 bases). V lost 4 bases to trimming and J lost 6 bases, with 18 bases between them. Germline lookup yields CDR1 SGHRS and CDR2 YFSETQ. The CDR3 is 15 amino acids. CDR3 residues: CASSAGTLEQDTQYF. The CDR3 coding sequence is TGCGCCAGCAGCGCTGGGACTCTGGAACAGGATACGCAGTATTTT.

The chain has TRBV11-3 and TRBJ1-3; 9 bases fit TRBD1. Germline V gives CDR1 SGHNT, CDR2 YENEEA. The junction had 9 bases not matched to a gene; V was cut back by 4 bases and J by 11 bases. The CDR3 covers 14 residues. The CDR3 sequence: CASSSQDRGSSIYF. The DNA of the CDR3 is TGTGCCAGCAGCTCGCAGGACAGGGGCTCTTCCATATATTTT.

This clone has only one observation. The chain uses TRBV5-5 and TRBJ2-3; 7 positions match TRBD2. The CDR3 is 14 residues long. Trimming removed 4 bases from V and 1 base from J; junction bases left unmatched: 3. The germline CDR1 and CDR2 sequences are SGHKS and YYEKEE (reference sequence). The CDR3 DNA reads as TGTGCCAGCAGCAGGGACTACCGCACAGATACGCAGTATTTT. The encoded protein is CASSRDYRTDTQYF.

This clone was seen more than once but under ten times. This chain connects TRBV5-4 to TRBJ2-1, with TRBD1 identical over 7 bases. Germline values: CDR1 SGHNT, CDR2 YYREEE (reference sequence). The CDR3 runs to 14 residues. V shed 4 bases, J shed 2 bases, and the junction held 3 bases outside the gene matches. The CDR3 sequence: CASSPGQAYNEQFF. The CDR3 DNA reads TGTGCCAGCAGCCCTGGACAGGCCTACAATGAGCAGTTCTTC.

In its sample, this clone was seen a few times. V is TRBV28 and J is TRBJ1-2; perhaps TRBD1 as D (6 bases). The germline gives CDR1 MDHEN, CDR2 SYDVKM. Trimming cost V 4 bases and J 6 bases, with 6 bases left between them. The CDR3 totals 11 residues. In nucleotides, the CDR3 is TGTGCCAGCAGTTACAGGGATGGCTACACCTTC. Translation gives CASSYRDGYTF.